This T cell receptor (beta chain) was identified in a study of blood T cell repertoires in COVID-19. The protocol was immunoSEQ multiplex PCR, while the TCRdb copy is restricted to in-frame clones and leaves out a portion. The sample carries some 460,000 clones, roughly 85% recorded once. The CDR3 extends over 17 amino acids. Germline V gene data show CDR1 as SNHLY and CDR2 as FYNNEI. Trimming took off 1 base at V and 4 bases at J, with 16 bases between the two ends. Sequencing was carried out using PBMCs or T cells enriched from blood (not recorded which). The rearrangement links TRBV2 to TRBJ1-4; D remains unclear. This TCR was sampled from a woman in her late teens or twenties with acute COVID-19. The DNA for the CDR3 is TGTGCCAGCAGTGAAGGGGCCTCGGGGAGGGTTAATGAAAAACTGTTTTTT. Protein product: CASSEGASGRVNEKLFF.